A single sample is the source of the 2 T cell receptor beta chains below, sequenced in a study of blood T cell repertoires in COVID-19. Measured with immunoSEQ multiplex PCR; TCRdb has only the in-frame clones, and not every one. The sample shows approximately 85,000 clones, approximately 92% of them seen only once. Input material: peripheral blood. The receptors originated from a woman aged 60-70 years with active COVID-19.

V is TRBV3-1 (or the pseudogene TRBV3-2) and J is TRBJ2-3, with TRBD2 identical over 10 bases. The CDR3 runs 15 residues. With V trimmed by 0 bases and J by 8 bases, 5 bases remained unmatched. Germline V gives CDR1 LGHDT, CDR2 YNNKEL (reference sequence). CDR3 in amino acids: CASSQDIAGGGTQYF. The CDR3 bases are TGTGCCAGCAGCCAAGATATAGCGGGGGGAGGTACGCAGTATTTT.

This chain joins TRBV30 and TRBJ2-4; 11 bases align to TRBD2. This CDR3 is 12 amino acids long. Unmatched junction bases numbered 7, after V lost 3 bases and J lost 15 bases. Germline V gene sequence: CDR1 GTSNPN, CDR2 SVGIG (reference sequence). The CDR3 loop is CAWSLTSGGPYF. The CDR3 DNA is TGTGCCTGGAGCCTCACTAGCGGGGGCCCGTACTTC.